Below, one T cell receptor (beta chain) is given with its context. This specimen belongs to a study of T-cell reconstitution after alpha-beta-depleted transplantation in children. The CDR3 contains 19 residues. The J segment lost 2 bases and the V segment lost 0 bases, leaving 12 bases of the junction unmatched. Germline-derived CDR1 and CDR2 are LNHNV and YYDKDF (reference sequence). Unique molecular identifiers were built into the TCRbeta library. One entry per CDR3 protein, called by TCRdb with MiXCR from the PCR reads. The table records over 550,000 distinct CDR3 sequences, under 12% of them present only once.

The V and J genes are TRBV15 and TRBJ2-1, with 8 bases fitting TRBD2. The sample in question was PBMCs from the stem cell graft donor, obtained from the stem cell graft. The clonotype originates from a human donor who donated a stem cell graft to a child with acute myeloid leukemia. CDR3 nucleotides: TGTGCCACCAGCAGAGATAGAATCGGCGGGACTAGGGCCTACAATGAGCAGTTCTTC. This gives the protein CATSRDRIGGTRAYNEQFF.